Below, 26 T cell receptor beta chains from the same sample are listed, as sequenced in a study of early T cells in non-severe SARS-CoV-2 infection. From the 5' RACE reads, TCRdb called clonotypes with MiXCR, one entry per CDR3 protein. The data show 30,000 to 35,000 distinct CDR3 sequences, approximately 6.9% seen once. The sequencing used whole blood, collected at baseline. The receptor source for this set is an adult who was a healthcare worker with PCR-confirmed SARS-CoV-2 infection or an uninfected control (not recorded which).

This clonotype showed up many times. The V gene is TRBV24-1, the J gene TRBJ2-7; D is unresolved. Trimming left V 3 bases short and J 9 bases short, with 8 bases between. The CDR3 has 11 residues. Germline lookup yields CDR1 KGHDR and CDR2 SFDVKD. In DNA, the CDR3 is TGTGCCACCAGTGATGGGATACGGCAGTACGTC. Translated, it gives CATSDGIRQYV.

The rearrangement joins TRBV18 to TRBJ2-3, with no clear D. There are 11 residues in the CDR3. Germline lookup yields CDR1 KGHSH and CDR2 LQKENI. Trimming took off 4 bases at V and 2 bases at J, with 1 base between the two ends. The CDR3 DNA follows: TGTGCCAGCTCACACACAGATACGCAGTATTTT. It encodes CASSHTDTQYF.

Of note for this clonotype: Just one base apart from a much larger clone, this may be a read error. The conserved phenylalanine or tryptophan normally closing the CDR3 is absent here, so this likely arose from a read error. The chain is built from TRBV29-1 and TRBJ2-5; D is perhaps TRBD2 (6 bases). Germline CDR1 is SQVTM and CDR2 is ANQGSEA. Deletions cut 5 bases from V and 0 bases from J, with 16 bases between. This CDR3 is built from 15 residues. CDR3 coding DNA: TGCAGCGTTCTCCCTTCGGGGGACTACCAAGAGACCCAGTACTAC. The encoded protein is CSVLPSGDYQETQYY.

This clonotype rates as medium-sized (0.01 to 0.1%). The chain employs TRBV7-2 and TRBJ2-1; D is uncertain. The V and J ends lost 5 bases and 8 bases respectively, with 22 bases between them. Germline V gene sequence: CDR1 SGHTA, CDR2 FQGNSA. CDR3 length equals 16 residues. The CDR3 here is CASSHAARVREDEQFF. DNA for the CDR3: TGTGCCAGCAGCCACGCTGCCCGGGTACGTGAGGATGAGCAGTTCTTC. The variable domain in full, completed from reference TRBV7-2 and TRBJ2-1, reads GAGVSQSPSNKVTEKGKDVELRCDPISGHTALYWYRQSLGQGLEFLIYFQGNSAPDKSGLPSDRFSAERTGGSVSTLTIQRTQQEDSAVYLCASSHAARVREDEQFFGPGTRLTVL.

In this sample, this clonotype turned up a few times. The chain uses TRBV3-1 and TRBJ2-3; D is perhaps TRBD2 (5 bases). Trimming removed 4 bases from V and 1 base from J, with 12 bases in between. Germline V gene lookup returns CDR1 LGHDT and CDR2 YNNKEL (reference sequence). The CDR3 is 15 residues long. The chain's CDR3 is CASSLGRTRTDTQYF. DNA for the CDR3: TGTGCCAGCAGCCTAGGACGGACTCGCACAGATACGCAGTATTTT.

At least ten counts were recorded for this clonotype. The chain couples TRBV12-3 or TRBV12-4 to TRBJ2-1; no definite D call. The V gene lost 6 bases and the J gene lost 7 bases, with 16 bases spanning the gap. The CDR3 spans 14 residues. The CDR3 sequence: CASSPTPNGNEQFF. The CDR3 DNA sequence: TGTGCCAGCAGCCCCACGCCCAACGGAAATGAGCAGTTCTTC.

This clonotype was observed a few times. The chain couples TRBV4-3 to TRBJ1-2; a possible D gene is TRBD1 (5 bases). Trimming took 4 bases from V and 4 from J, leaving 16 bases between them. Germline CDR1 reads LGHNA; CDR2 reads YSLEER. There are 15 residues in the CDR3. CDR3 in amino acids: CASSPTFDRLYGYTF. The CDR3 bases are TGCGCCAGCAGCCCGACCTTCGACAGACTCTATGGCTACACCTTC.

Only a few counts were recorded for this clonotype. The V call is TRBV2, the J call TRBJ2-5; D possibly corresponds to TRBD2 (6 bases). The V and J ends lost 6 bases and 2 bases respectively, with 10 bases between them. CDR1 and CDR2 from the germline V gene are SNHLY and FYNNEI. CDR3 length: 13 amino acids. CDR3 in amino acids: CASSREKQETQYF. Written as DNA, the CDR3 is TGTGCCAGCAGCCGGGAGAAGCAAGAGACCCAGTACTTC.

This clonotype appeared many times. This chain connects TRBV4-3 to TRBJ2-4; TRBD1 matches 7 bases. V was clipped by 6 bases and J by 8 bases; unmatched bases: 13. CDR1 and CDR2 (germline): LGHNA, YSLEER. This CDR3 has 15 amino acids. The CDR3 protein is CASRQTGRELDIQYF. CDR3 sequence (DNA): TGCGCCAGCAGGCAGACAGGGCGAGAGTTAGACATTCAGTACTTC.

This clonotype has a handful of counts. The chain couples TRBV6-6 to TRBJ1-1; D remains ambiguous. V gave up 0 bases and J gave up 0 bases, with 5 bases separating them. Germline V gene sequence: CDR1 MNHNY, CDR2 SVGAGI (reference sequence). The CDR3 sequence is 14 residues long. The CDR3 DNA reads TGTGCCAGCAGTTACTCTGGCATGAACACTGAAGCTTTCTTT. Protein product: CASSYSGMNTEAFF.

This clonotype was counted many times. The gene calls are TRBV29-1 and TRBJ2-5; D call uncertain. The CDR3 runs 12 residues. Deletions cut 3 bases from V and 4 bases from J, with 9 bases between. Germline V lookup: CDR1 SQVTM, CDR2 ANQGSEA. This CDR3 reads CSVESLSETQYF. The DNA of the CDR3 is TGCAGCGTTGAGAGTCTGTCAGAGACCCAGTACTTC.

There are a few counts of this clonotype. The chain is built from TRBV20-1 and TRBJ2-7; D is ambiguous. Trimming took off 0 bases at V and 4 bases at J, with 13 bases between the two ends. CDR1 is DFQATT, CDR2 SNEGSKA, per germline (reference sequence). This CDR3 comprises 14 residues. The CDR3 DNA follows: TGCAGTGCTAGAGATCTTGATCCTCCTTACGAGCAGTACTTC. It specifies CSARDLDPPYEQYF.

This clonotype was observed at least ten times. The chain carries TRBV20-1 and TRBJ2-1, with 12 bases aligning to TRBD2. The CDR3 extends over 19 amino acids. Trimming took 6 bases from V and 4 from J; bases not matched to a gene: 19. CDR1 is DFQATT and CDR2 is SNEGSKA in the germline V gene (reference sequence). CDR3 in DNA: TGCAGTGCCTCATCCTGGGGTAGATTGACTAGCGGGAGTTACAATGAGCAGTTCTTC. Translated, it gives CSASSWGRLTSGSYNEQFF.

This clonotype was picked up many times. The J gene is TRBJ2-7, the V gene TRBV7-9, with TRBD1 matching over 8 bases. The CDR3 runs 14 residues. V shed 3 bases, J shed 3 bases, and the junction held 4 bases outside the gene matches. CDR1 and CDR2 from the germline V gene are SEHNR and FQNEAQ (reference sequence). CDR3 amino acids: CASSFDTGGYEQYV. For the CDR3, the DNA is TGTGCCAGCAGCTTTGATACAGGGGGCTACGAGCAGTACGTC.

In its sample, this clonotype was seen many times. This chain uses TRBV19 with TRBJ2-1; 10 bases align to TRBD1. The germline V gene has CDR1 LNHDA and CDR2 SQIVND (reference sequence). The trim removed 6 bases at V and 3 bases at J, leaving 2 bases unmatched. The CDR3 is 14 amino acids. DNA for the CDR3: TGTGCCAGTAGCGACAGGGGGCACTACAATGAGCAGTTCTTC. Protein sequence: CASSDRGHYNEQFF.

This clonotype was found many times. The CDR3 reads CSARGSKVLEQFF. The CDR3 bases are TGCAGTGCTAGGGGCAGCAAGGTCCTTGAGCAGTTCTTC. The gene calls are TRBV20-1 and TRBJ2-1; the D is unclear. The CDR3 is 13 amino acids. Germline V gene lookup returns CDR1 DFQATT and CDR2 SNEGSKA (reference sequence). Trimming cost V 3 bases and J 9 bases, with 15 bases left between them.

The V gene is TRBV19, the J gene TRBJ1-5; no reliable D call. Trimming stripped 2 bases from V and 0 bases from J, with 8 bases between. There are 15 residues in the CDR3. From germline, CDR1 is LNHDA and CDR2 SQIVND (reference sequence). The CDR3 region has the DNA TGTGCCAGTAGTATAATCCTGTCTAGCAATCAGCCCCAGCATTTT. The encoded protein is CASSIILSSNQPQHF.

This clonotype was recorded a few times. The chain joins TRBV6-2 or TRBV6-3 to TRBJ2-5; 13 bases agree with TRBD2. CDR3 length: 17 residues. The J segment lost 5 bases and the V segment lost 2 bases, leaving 8 bases of the junction unmatched. From germline, CDR1 is MNHEY and CDR2 SVGEGT. The CDR3: CASSYLGLAGEVETQYF. The DNA for the CDR3 is TGTGCCAGCAGTTACCTCGGACTAGCGGGAGAGGTGGAGACCCAGTACTTC.

This clonotype has a handful of counts. V is TRBV9 and J is TRBJ2-5, with a possible D match to TRBD2 (5 bases). The V gene lost 4 bases and the J gene lost 0 bases, with 13 bases spanning the gap. CDR3 length equals 15 residues. CDR1 is SGDLS, CDR2 YYNGEE, per germline. CDR3 in amino acids: CASSPVWEHQETQYF. The CDR3 DNA is TGTGCCAGCAGCCCTGTTTGGGAGCACCAAGAGACCCAGTACTTC.

The chain uses TRBV29-1 and TRBJ1-5, with D perhaps TRBD1 (6 bases). The V end was cut by 4 bases, the J end by 3 bases, with 10 bases between. The CDR3 contains 13 residues. Germline lookup yields CDR1 SQVTM and CDR2 ANQGSEA. This chain's CDR3 is CSVVAGVNQPQHF. CDR3 coding DNA: TGCAGCGTTGTTGCAGGGGTCAATCAGCCCCAGCATTTT.

This clonotype was found a few times. The chain combines TRBV19 with TRBJ1-5, with D possibly matching TRBD1 (5 bases). The CDR3 is made up of 16 amino acids. Trimming stripped 5 bases from V and 1 base from J, with 15 bases between. The germline V gene encodes CDR1 LNHDA and CDR2 SQIVND (reference sequence). Here the CDR3 reads CASSLWGTQSNQPQHF. Here the CDR3 DNA reads TGTGCCAGTAGTCTATGGGGGACGCAGAGCAATCAGCCCCAGCATTTT.

This clonotype was counted at least ten times. V gene TRBV5-1 combines with J gene TRBJ2-3, with a possible D match to TRBD2 (6 bases). The germline V gene encodes CDR1 SGHRS and CDR2 YFSETQ. Trimming removed 0 bases at V and 2 bases at J, with 16 bases between. This CDR3 spans 17 amino acids. The CDR3 protein is CASSLAGFRGVTDTQYF. DNA for the CDR3: TGCGCCAGCAGCTTGGCCGGCTTCCGCGGGGTCACAGATACGCAGTATTTT.

The genes are TRBV12-3 or TRBV12-4 and TRBJ2-3; 11 nucleotides match TRBD2. After removal of 3 bases from V and 1 base from J, the junction contained 6 bases not matched to a gene. This CDR3 region has 17 residues. The CDR3 sequence is CASSFTSGGTRTDTQYF. For the CDR3, the DNA is TGTGCCAGCAGTTTTACTAGCGGGGGAACGCGCACAGATACGCAGTATTTT.

V gene TRBV21-1 combines with J gene TRBJ2-7; the DNA was not compared with TRBD2, the D call given in the table. TRBV21-1 is marked as a pseudogene. The CDR3 extends over 19 amino acids. The CDR3 DNA sequence: TGTGCCAGCAGCAAGATCCTACCCATCAGCGGGAGGCGGGCCTACGAGCAGTACGTC. It yields the protein CASSKILPISGRRAYEQYV.

This clonotype was observed at least ten times. The rearrangement uses TRBV29-1 and TRBJ2-3, with D hard to call. The CDR3 covers 14 residues. Germline V gene sequence: CDR1 SQVTM, CDR2 ANQGSEA. V gave up 2 bases and J gave up 1 base, with 10 bases separating them. The CDR3 sequence is CSVEFPAGTDTQYF. The CDR3 DNA reads TGCAGCGTTGAATTCCCTGCCGGCACAGATACGCAGTATTTT.

Many counts were recorded for this clonotype. The chain is built from TRBV28 and TRBJ2-3, with TRBD2 matching 7 bases. This CDR3 spans 15 amino acids. Germline V gives CDR1 MDHEN, CDR2 SYDVKM. V shed 6 bases and J 6 bases; nucleotides not matched to a gene: 12. In DNA form, the CDR3 reads TGTGCCAGCAGCGAAATCCTAGCGGAAGGGGATACGCAGTATTTT. Its protein product is CASSEILAEGDTQYF.